This T cell receptor beta chain was profiled in a study of cytomegalovirus exposure and HLA in healthy donors. Study context: Genotyping showed 75% to 90% of 398 donors falling in the Caucasian-associated ancestry cluster.

General observations from the study: In vitro work confirmed that three CMV-associated chains recognize CMV antigens. Some V segments (TRBV6-2 and TRBV6-3 among them) were excluded as indistinguishable. There was a cluster of highly shared sequence variants that was likely a sequencing artifact.

This clone was detected a few times. Antigen unknown. Germline CDR1 SQVTM, CDR2 ANQGSEA. The CDR3 extends over 12 amino acids. Trimming cost V 7 bases and J 4 bases; bases outside gene matches: 5. The PCR ran on 60 Vbeta and 13 Jbeta primers. The assay was immunoSEQ multiplex PCR, and TCRdb's table has in-frame clones only and misses some. The sample holds some 130,000 clones, 65% to 70% seen once. The chain has TRBV29-1 and TRBJ2-7; 9 nucleotides agree with TRBD2. Material for sequencing was PBMCs. The TCR was taken from a human donor in good health. The CDR3 reads CSGWLAGYEQYF. The CDR3 bases are TGCAGCGGTTGGCTAGCGGGATACGAGCAGTACTTC.